This T cell receptor (beta chain) was observed in a study of B cell selection in AIRE deficiency (dated by TCRdb to the late 2010s). Background on the whole study: TCRbeta repertoires of sorted blood CD4+ conventional T cells and regulatory T cells were compared between AIRE-deficient patients and healthy controls. The TCR-sequenced cohort comprised roughly five AIRE-deficient APECED patients and roughly five healthy control donors.

The germline V gene encodes CDR1 SGHTA and CDR2 FQGNSA. V sheds 0 bases and J sheds 10 bases, leaving 18 bases between their ends. Spanning cysteine to phenylalanine, the CDR3 consists of 15 amino acids. The sequence is cut down to CDR3 DNA, 45 bases in frame from base 1. Comments on this clone: It has no known antigen specificity. Within one base of it there is no much larger clone, and no base qualities were kept.

TCRbeta chain sequencing was performed with the immunoSEQ platform. As for the authors' bioinformatics: When Treg repertoires were pooled, tens of thousands of distinct TCRbeta sequences were obtained from patients and approximately 100,000 from healthy donors. Treg TCRbeta sequences found in two or more individuals were defined as public, and these public Treg TCRbeta sequences were then searched for in Tconv repertoires. Differences between groups were assessed by Mann-Whitney U tests with Bonferroni-Dunn correction in GraphPad Prism 7.03. TCRdb stores this immuneACCESS table with in-frame sequences only. Part of the clones is absent; in the studies checked, under half of the shortfall reflects unresolved V genes, and no reason is known for the rest. The V and J calls and the clone size are those of that table, but D and trimming were determined from the DNA. The sample table contains approximately 26,000 clones; only one count was recorded for about nine tenths of them. The top ten hold less than 1.5% of the sample.

General conclusions and limits of the study: Among several thousand shared Treg TCRbeta sequences, 30% to 40% were found to be shared only among healthy donors and roughly 8.7% only among patients, suggesting that Treg selection is less efficient in the absence of AIRE. Shared Treg sequences had shorter CDR3s, reflecting a bias toward rearrangements with few non-templated nucleotide insertions. Approximately 29% of the Treg TCRbeta sequences shared among healthy donors were detected in patient Tconv cells, suggesting that Treg-biased clones are diverted into the Tconv compartment. Tconv and Treg cells from AIRE-deficient patients showed TCRBV gene usage, CDR3 length and TCR diversity similar to those of healthy donors. Only TCRbeta chains were sequenced; around 40% of shared healthy-donor Treg sequences also occurred in healthy Tconv, possibly because of differing TCRalpha chains.

Regulatory T cells were sorted as cells that were CD4+CD25hiCD127low/negative. Control samples came from healthy donors unrelated to the patients. Sorting of Tconv and Treg cells intended for TCRbeta sequencing was performed on a FACSAria flow cytometer. The sorted cells went into 5-ml round-bottom polystyrene tubes, and the dry cell pellets were then frozen at -80 degrees C until sequencing. The specimen was CD4+CD25+ Tregs sorted from PBMCs. This chain is built from TRBV7-2 and TRBJ1-1; a confident D gene designation cannot be given. The source is a human donor in good health. The DNA is as follows: TGTGCCAGCAGCTTAGCCCAAACCCGTGCAGTCAGAGCTTTCTTT. Its protein is CASSLAQTRAVRAFF.